The next 17 T cell receptor beta chains were all read from a single sample in a study of T cell responses to AZD1222 COVID-19 vaccine. TCRdb keeps only in-frame clones here, not all; method: immunoSEQ multiplex PCR. The sample yields about 120,000 clones, under 85% seen once. Specimen: peripheral blood, collected on day 0 of AZD1222 vaccination. The receptors shown here come from an adult in good health.

The rearrangement uses TRBV3-1 (or the pseudogene TRBV3-2) and TRBJ1-1; D is unclear. Germline lookup yields CDR1 LGHDT and CDR2 YNNKEL (reference sequence). V gave up 4 bases and J gave up 0 bases, with 6 bases separating them. The length of the CDR3 is 13 residues. CDR3 region: CASSPKMNTEAFF. For the CDR3, the DNA is TGTGCCAGCAGCCCGAAAATGAACACTGAAGCTTTCTTT.

The V gene is TRBV7-2, the J gene TRBJ1-5; no clear D gene. V gave up 2 bases and J gave up 6 bases, with 11 bases separating them. Germline CDR1 is SGHTA and CDR2 is FQGNSA. CDR3 length: 14 residues. CDR3 sequence reads: CASSLRFRGQPQHF. CDR3 in DNA: TGTGCCAGCAGCTTAAGGTTTCGTGGTCAGCCCCAGCATTTT.

This clone was recorded a few times. The V and J genes are TRBV6-1 and TRBJ2-7, with 11 bases fitting TRBD2. CDR3 size: 15 residues. V shed 1 base and J 2 bases; nucleotides not matched to a gene: 1. Germline lookup yields CDR1 MNHNS and CDR2 SASEGT. CDR3 in amino acids: CASSEELAGAYEQYF. CDR3 coding DNA: TGTGCCAGCAGTGAAGAACTAGCGGGGGCCTACGAGCAGTACTTC.

The chain uses TRBV7-2 and TRBJ1-2, with a weak D call TRBD1 (5 bases). The CDR3 spans 17 residues. V lost 0 bases and J 1 base, leaving 15 bases between the germline ends. Germline values: CDR1 SGHTA, CDR2 FQGNSA. The CDR3 DNA follows: TGTGCCAGCAGCTTAGCAGCGGGGGGAGGAATTAACTATGGCTACACCTTC. Protein: CASSLAAGGGINYGYTF.

In its sample, this clone was seen a few times. One end of the junction fails to match germline, which may point to a read error. The rearrangement joins TRBV6-2 or TRBV6-3 to TRBJ2-4; D not resolved. Germline-derived CDR1 and CDR2 are MNHEY and SVGEGT. The CDR3 extends over 12 amino acids. CDR3 sequence reads: CATSIAKNIQYF. CDR3 bases: TGTGCCACCAGTATAGCCAAAAACATTCAGTACTTC.

This rearrangement joins TRBV9 to TRBJ1-2; 9 nucleotides match TRBD1. Germline V gives CDR1 SGDLS, CDR2 YYNGEE. After removal of 5 bases from V and 4 bases from J, the junction contained 15 bases not matched to a gene. The CDR3 runs to 17 residues. In DNA, the CDR3 is TGTGCCAGCAGGGGACGGGACAGGGAAATTGAGGGCTATGGCTACACCTTC. This gives the protein CASRGRDREIEGYGYTF.

J is TRBJ1-1 and V is TRBV12-3 or TRBV12-4, with a tentative D call TRBD1 (6 bases). V shed 6 bases and J shed 7 bases, with 15 bases lying between them. The length of the CDR3 is 13 residues. The CDR3 DNA follows: TGTGCCAGCAGGCCGAACGGGGGGCATGAAGCTTTCTTT. It specifies CASRPNGGHEAFF.

This clone occurred once. The J gene is TRBJ2-7, the V gene TRBV10-3, with D possibly matching TRBD1 (6 bases). The CDR3 sequence is 13 residues long. The ends were cut back, 3 bases at V and 6 bases at J, with 12 bases in the middle. Germline V gene lookup returns CDR1 ENHRY and CDR2 SYGVKD. The CDR3 nucleotides read TGTGCCATCAGTGACTCAGACAGGCGCGAGCAGTACTTC. Translating it yields CAISDSDRREQYF.

Regarding this clone: The sample has other DNA sequences that encode this CDR3 too. The rearrangement joins TRBV28 to TRBJ1-5; D is undetermined. The CDR3 extends over 12 amino acids. Germline CDR1 and CDR2: MDHEN and SYDVKM. Trimming removed 3 bases from V and 4 bases from J, with 4 bases in between. The CDR3 nucleotides read TGTGCCAGCAGTTTGATAAATCAGCCCCAGCATTTT. Amino acids: CASSLINQPQHF.

This clone is a singleton in its sample. The V call is TRBV3-1 (or the pseudogene TRBV3-2), the J call TRBJ2-7; 7 bases fit TRBD1. V was clipped by 4 bases and J by 0 bases; unmatched bases: 6. This CDR3 is 15 amino acids long. Germline assignment: CDR1 LGHDT and CDR2 YNNKEL (reference sequence). CDR3 in DNA: TGTGCCAGCAGCCCCCAATGGACAGGCTCCTACGAGCAGTACTTC. This translates into CASSPQWTGSYEQYF.

The rearrangement uses TRBV4-1 and TRBJ1-3, with 8 nucleotides matching TRBD1. The CDR3 is made up of 18 amino acids. After removal of 1 base from V and 5 bases from J, the junction contained 13 bases not matched to a gene. Germline assignment: CDR1 MGHRA and CDR2 YSYEKL. CDR3 in DNA: TGCGCCAGCAGCCAAGTAATCCCGACAGGGGCCTCCCGAAACACCATATATTTT. Encoded protein: CASSQVIPTGASRNTIYF.

This chain joins TRBV18 and TRBJ1-4; D not certain. V lost 6 bases, J lost 3 bases, and 20 bases lay in between. This CDR3 contains 17 residues. Germline V gene sequence: CDR1 KGHSH, CDR2 LQKENI. For the CDR3, the DNA is TGTGCCAGCTCCCCGAGGCAGGACGACGCCGCTAATGAAAAACTGTTTTTT. Translated, it gives CASSPRQDDAANEKLFF.

This clone was found a few times. The rearrangement links TRBV28 to TRBJ1-6; 7 bases are shared with TRBD1. The CDR3 totals 15 residues. The trim removed 6 bases at V and 7 bases at J, leaving 9 bases unmatched. Germline CDR1 and CDR2: MDHEN and SYDVKM. The CDR3 nucleotides are TGTGCCAGCAGACCGGGGACAGCCCGAAATTCACCCCTCCACTTT. This encodes CASRPGTARNSPLHF.

CDR3 nucleotide sequence: TGTGCCAGCAGCCAGCCCTGGACAGGGGCCGGGGAGCTGTTTTTT. Amino acids: CASSQPWTGAGELFF. The chain couples TRBV7-6 to TRBJ2-2; 9 nucleotides match TRBD1. The CDR3 is 15 amino acids. The germline V gene has CDR1 SGHVS and CDR2 FNYEAQ. V lost 5 bases, J lost 6 bases, and 7 bases stayed unmatched.

This rearrangement joins TRBV10-2 to TRBJ2-7, with a weak D call TRBD2 (5 bases). Trimming took 11 bases from V and 3 from J, leaving 20 bases between them. CDR3 length: 14 residues. Germline V gives CDR1 WSHSY, CDR2 SAAADI. The CDR3 DNA is TGCGCCTCCCGGGAAGACACCTTAGACTACGAGCAGTACTTC. Its translation: CASREDTLDYEQYF.

The genes are TRBV6-1 and TRBJ2-7; the D is unclear. The germline V gene has CDR1 MNHNS and CDR2 SASEGT. V gave up 2 bases and J gave up 7 bases, with 6 bases separating them. This CDR3 contains 11 residues. CDR3 region: CASSERREQYF. The CDR3 coding sequence is TGTGCCAGCAGTGAAAGAAGGGAGCAGTACTTC.

The chain carries TRBV5-5 and TRBJ2-7; D remains unclear. Germline V CDR1 and CDR2: SGHKS, YYEKEE (reference sequence). The CDR3 runs to 11 residues. V was clipped by 4 bases and J by 5 bases, with 7 bases between them. The CDR3 here is CASSRRDEQYF. The CDR3 region has the DNA TGTGCCAGCAGCCGACGAGACGAGCAGTACTTC.